This entry features one T cell receptor beta chain sequence. The antigen remains unidentified. The data derive from a study of T cell responses to AZD1222 COVID-19 vaccine. Study context: The study pooled second doses at about 4 or about 12 weeks. Findings of the study overall: Spike was spanned by vaccine-associated CD4 TCRs, which were dominant at 160-218 and 743-854.

Using immunoSEQ multiplex PCR, the repertoire was profiled, and TCRdb retains in-frame clones only, with some absent. The repertoire holds around 140,000 clones, with 80% to 95% as singletons. Germline CDR1 SGHRS, CDR2 YFSETQ. The CDR3 spans 16 residues. After removal of 3 bases from V and 2 bases from J, the junction contained 8 bases not matched to a gene. This sample comprised peripheral blood, obtained on day 0 of AZD1222 vaccination. The chain recombines TRBV5-1 with TRBJ1-1; TRBD1 matches at 9 bases. The TCR was taken from an adult in good health. The CDR3 DNA reads TGCGCCAGCAGCTCCCTGGGGGACAGGGCTAACACTGAAGCTTTCTTT. Protein: CASSSLGDRANTEAFF.